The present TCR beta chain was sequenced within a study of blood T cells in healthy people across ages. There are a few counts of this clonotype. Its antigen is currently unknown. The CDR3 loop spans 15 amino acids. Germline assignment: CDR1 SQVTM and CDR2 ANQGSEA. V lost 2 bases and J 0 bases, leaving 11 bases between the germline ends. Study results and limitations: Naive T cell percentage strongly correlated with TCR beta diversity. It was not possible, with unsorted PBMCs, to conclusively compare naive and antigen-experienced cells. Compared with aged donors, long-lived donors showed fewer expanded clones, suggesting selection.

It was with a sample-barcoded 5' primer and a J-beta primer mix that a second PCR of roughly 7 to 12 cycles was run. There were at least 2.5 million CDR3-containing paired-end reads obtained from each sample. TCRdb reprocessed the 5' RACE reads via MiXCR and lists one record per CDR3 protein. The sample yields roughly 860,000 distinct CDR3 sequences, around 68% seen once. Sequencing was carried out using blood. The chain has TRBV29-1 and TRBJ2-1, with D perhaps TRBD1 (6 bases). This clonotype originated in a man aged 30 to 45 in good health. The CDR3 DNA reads TGCAGCGTTGAAAAAGGACAGAACTCCTACAATGAGCAGTTCTTC. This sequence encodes CSVEKGQNSYNEQFF.